The rows below give T cell receptor beta chains drawn from one sample of a study of blood T cell repertoires in COVID-19. Profiled with immunoSEQ multiplex PCR; TCRdb holds only in-frame clones, not every one. The sample yields 260,000 or so clones, over 75% seen once. Sequencing was performed on peripheral blood. Receptors were obtained from a human donor in a cohort sampled during active COVID-19. Each CDR3 is given with its conserved first and last residue. The order of the fields is D gene, clone size, V gene, J gene, CDR3 DNA, CDR3 protein. D genes are given only for firm matches. Not every row has a clone size; where given, it reads once, few, many or a size class.

D: NA; size: NA; V: TRBV19; J: TRBJ1-2; DNA: TGTGCCAGTAGTATCGGGAAACCCGAAGGCTACACCTTC; CDR3: CASSIGKPEGYTF
D: TRBD1; size: NA; V: TRBV7-2; J: TRBJ2-7; DNA: TGTGCCAGCAGCATACCGTCCGGGACAGGGGGCAACGAGCAGTACTTC; CDR3: CASSIPSGTGGNEQYF
D: NA; size: NA; V: TRBV7-9; J: TRBJ2-1; DNA: TGTGCCAGCAGCTTGTACAGCCTCCCCCCCTACAATGAGCAGTTCTTC; CDR3: CASSLYSLPPYNEQFF
D: TRBD1; size: NA; V: TRBV7-2; J: TRBJ1-2; DNA: TGTGCCAGCAGCCCCTTCCCGGGACAGGGAATACGAAGCTATGGCTACACCTTC; CDR3: CASSPFPGQGIRSYGYTF
D: NA; size: NA; V: TRBV12-3/TRBV12-4; J: TRBJ2-7; DNA: TGTGCCAGCAGGAGGCAGGGAAACTACGAGCAGTACTTC; CDR3: CASRRQGNYEQYF
D: NA; size: NA; V: TRBV9; J: TRBJ1-4; DNA: TGTGCCAGCAGCGGCATAGGGGCAACTAATGAAAAACTGTTTTTT; CDR3: CASSGIGATNEKLFF
D: NA; size: NA; V: TRBV24-1; J: TRBJ2-5; DNA: TGTGCCACCAGTGATTTGAAGGGGAAGTCTTATAGGGAGACCCAGTACTTC; CDR3: CATSDLKGKSYRETQYF
D: TRBD1; size: NA; V: TRBV4-3; J: TRBJ2-7; DNA: TGCGCCAGCAGCCAAGATTGGGACAGGGCCTACGAGCAGTACTTC; CDR3: CASSQDWDRAYEQYF
D: NA; size: NA; V: TRBV5-6; J: TRBJ1-1; DNA: TGTGCCAGCAGCTTTGCCGGACGACGGGAGAACACTGAAGCTTTCTTT; CDR3: CASSFAGRRENTEAFF
D: TRBD2; size: NA; V: TRBV12-5; J: TRBJ2-7; DNA: TGTGCTAGTGGTTTGGCGGGGGGGGCCTCTTACGAGCAGTACTTC; CDR3: CASGLAGGASYEQYF
D: NA; size: NA; V: TRBV5-1; J: TRBJ1-2; DNA: TGCGCCAGCAGCCCCCCGGGGGGCGGCCATGGCTACACCTTC; CDR3: CASSPPGGGHGYTF
D: NA; size: NA; V: TRBV7-2; J: TRBJ1-2; DNA: TGTGCCAGCAGCTTAGGGGCAGACTATTATGGCTACACCTTC; CDR3: CASSLGADYYGYTF
D: NA; size: NA; V: TRBV7-9; J: TRBJ1-2; DNA: TGTGCCAGCAGCTTAACTACACTGAACTATGGCTACACCTTC; CDR3: CASSLTTLNYGYTF
D: NA; size: few; V: TRBV18; J: TRBJ1-5; DNA: TGTGCCAGCTCACCTGACAGTAGCAATCAGCCCCAGCATTTT; CDR3: CASSPDSSNQPQHF
D: TRBD1; size: NA; V: TRBV19; J: TRBJ2-7; DNA: TGTGCCAGTAGCCCCCACCGGGACAGCCGTCTCGAGCAGTACTTC; CDR3: CASSPHRDSRLEQYF
D: NA; size: NA; V: TRBV7-9; J: TRBJ1-5; DNA: TGTGCCAGCAGCCTTGGCCCCTCCGGGGGCAATCAGCCCCAGCATTTT; CDR3: CASSLGPSGGNQPQHF
D: TRBD1; size: NA; V: TRBV18; J: TRBJ2-7; DNA: TGTGCCAGCTCACCACCAATGGGACAGGGGTACGAGCAGTACTTC; CDR3: CASSPPMGQGYEQYF
D: NA; size: NA; V: TRBV5-1; J: TRBJ2-7; DNA: TGCGCCAGCAGCTTGGCCGCAGGGTCCTTCTACGAGCAGTACTTC; CDR3: CASSLAAGSFYEQYF
D: NA; size: NA; V: TRBV18; J: TRBJ1-1; DNA: TGTGCCAGCTCACCCGGACAGTCCAGGGCTGAAGCTTTCTTT; CDR3: CASSPGQSRAEAFF
D: TRBD1; size: NA; V: TRBV5-1; J: TRBJ1-2; DNA: TGCGCCAGCAGCTTGGGACAGGGGAATGGCTACACCTTC; CDR3: CASSLGQGNGYTF
D: NA; size: NA; V: TRBV5-1; J: TRBJ2-3; DNA: TGCGCCAGCAGCGACCCCGGGACTAGCACAGATACGCAGTATTTT; CDR3: CASSDPGTSTDTQYF
D: NA; size: once; V: TRBV28; J: TRBJ2-7; DNA: TGTGCCAGCAGTTCCCACTACAGGGACGAGCAGTACTTC; CDR3: CASSSHYRDEQYF
D: TRBD2; size: once; V: TRBV11-2; J: TRBJ2-7; DNA: TGTGCCAGCAGCGACGGGACTAGCGGGGTTTACGAGCAGTACTTC; CDR3: CASSDGTSGVYEQYF
D: NA; size: NA; V: TRBV19; J: TRBJ2-2; DNA: TGTGCCAGTAGTCTAGCCGCCGGGGAGCTGTTTTTT; CDR3: CASSLAAGELFF
D: NA; size: NA; V: TRBV7-9; J: TRBJ2-1; DNA: TGTGCCAGCAGCTTAGATGAGGGGACAAGGTTCTTC; CDR3: CASSLDEGTRFF
D: NA; size: NA; V: TRBV6-5; J: TRBJ1-2; DNA: TGTGCCAGCAGTTATGCGCAGGGAGGCTACACCTTC; CDR3: CASSYAQGGYTF
D: NA; size: NA; V: TRBV6-2/TRBV6-3; J: TRBJ2-7; DNA: TGTGCCAGCAGTTACGAGGCCTACGAGCAGTACTTC; CDR3: CASSYEAYEQYF
D: TRBD2; size: NA; V: TRBV7-8; J: TRBJ2-7; DNA: TGTGCCAGCAGCTTACGACTAGCGGGGGCCTACGAGCAGTACTTC; CDR3: CASSLRLAGAYEQYF
D: NA; size: NA; V: TRBV7-9; J: TRBJ2-7; DNA: TGTGCCAGCAGCCCGCAACGAGTGACCTACGAGCAGTACTTC; CDR3: CASSPQRVTYEQYF
D: NA; size: NA; V: TRBV13; J: TRBJ1-3; DNA: TGTGCCAGCAGCCACAGGGCCTATTCTGGAAACACCATATATTTT; CDR3: CASSHRAYSGNTIYF
D: NA; size: few; V: TRBV30; J: TRBJ1-3; DNA: TGTGCCTGGAGTGTACGGGGGGGGCCCAGGGCATATTTT; CDR3: CAWSVRGGPRAYF
D: TRBD1; size: NA; V: TRBV18; J: TRBJ1-1; DNA: TGTGCCAGCTCACCAGGACAGGGGATCGATGCGTCTTTCTTT; CDR3: CASSPGQGIDASFF
D: TRBD1; size: NA; V: TRBV4-1; J: TRBJ2-7; DNA: TGCGCCAGCAGCCAAAGAGGGGGCGGGTCTACCTACGAGCAGTACTTC; CDR3: CASSQRGGGSTYEQYF
D: NA; size: NA; V: TRBV11-3; J: TRBJ2-7; DNA: TGTGCCAGCAGCTTATCTGGCGGGCGCAACGAGCAGTACTTC; CDR3: CASSLSGGRNEQYF
D: NA; size: once; V: TRBV28; J: TRBJ2-7; DNA: TGTGCCAGCAGTTTAAGTTCCCCAGGTAGATACGAGCAGTACTTC; CDR3: CASSLSSPGRYEQYF
D: NA; size: NA; V: TRBV27; J: TRBJ2-1; DNA: TGTGCCAGCAGACATAATTACAATATCGCGGATCTTCCCTACAATGAGCAGTTCTTC; CDR3: CASRHNYNIADLPYNEQFF
D: NA; size: NA; V: TRBV19; J: TRBJ2-1; DNA: TGTGCCAGTAGTACAGGCTACAATGAGCAGTTCTTC; CDR3: CASSTGYNEQFF
D: NA; size: few; V: TRBV5-5; J: TRBJ2-6; DNA: TGTGCCAGCAGCCGGTCCCCCGGGGGGCGGTCCGGGGCCAACGTCCTGACTTTC; CDR3: CASSRSPGGRSGANVLTF
D: NA; size: few; V: TRBV10-1; J: TRBJ1-3; DNA: TGCGCCAGCAGACCCGGTGTTGGCTCTGGAAACACCATATATTTT; CDR3: CASRPGVGSGNTIYF
D: TRBD1; size: NA; V: TRBV19; J: TRBJ1-2; DNA: TGTGCCAGTAGTAGGGACAGGGTTTCCTATGGCTACACCTTC; CDR3: CASSRDRVSYGYTF
D: NA; size: NA; V: TRBV21-1; J: TRBJ1-5; DNA: TGTGCCAGCAGCAAAGGAACCCCAAAGGGGCCTAGCAATCAGCCCCAGCATTTT; CDR3: CASSKGTPKGPSNQPQHF
D: NA; size: NA; V: TRBV28; J: TRBJ1-2; DNA: TGTGCCAGCAGACCTAATAACTATGGCTACACCTTC; CDR3: CASRPNNYGYTF
D: NA; size: once; V: TRBV19; J: TRBJ1-1; DNA: TGTGCCAGACGATTTACAGGACATATCGCCGGCACTGAAGCTTTCTTT; CDR3: CARRFTGHIAGTEAFF
D: NA; size: NA; V: TRBV28; J: TRBJ2-7; DNA: TGTGCCAGCAGTCTGACAGCTCCGAGCTCCTACGAGCAGTACTTC; CDR3: CASSLTAPSSYEQYF
D: NA; size: NA; V: TRBV4-3; J: TRBJ2-1; DNA: TGCGCCAGCAGCCTTGGGCCTTCGGAGTTCTTC; CDR3: CASSLGPSEFF
D: TRBD1; size: NA; V: TRBV27; J: TRBJ2-7; DNA: TGTGCCAGCAGTCCCTCCCCAGGGGGCTACGAGCAGTACTTC; CDR3: CASSPSPGGYEQYF
D: NA; size: NA; V: TRBV5-6; J: TRBJ2-3; DNA: TGTGCCAGCAGCTTGGCGCCGGGTCGCACAGATACGCAGTATTTT; CDR3: CASSLAPGRTDTQYF